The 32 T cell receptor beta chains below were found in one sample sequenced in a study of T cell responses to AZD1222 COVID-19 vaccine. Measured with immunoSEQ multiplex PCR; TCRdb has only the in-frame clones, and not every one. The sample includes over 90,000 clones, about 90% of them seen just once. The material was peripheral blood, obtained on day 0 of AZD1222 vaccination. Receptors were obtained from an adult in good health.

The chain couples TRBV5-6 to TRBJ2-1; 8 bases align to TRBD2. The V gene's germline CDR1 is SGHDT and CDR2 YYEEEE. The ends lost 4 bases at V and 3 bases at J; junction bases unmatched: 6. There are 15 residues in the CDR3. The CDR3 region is CASSAGLADYNEQFF. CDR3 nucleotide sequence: TGTGCCAGCAGCGCAGGACTAGCCGACTACAATGAGCAGTTCTTC.

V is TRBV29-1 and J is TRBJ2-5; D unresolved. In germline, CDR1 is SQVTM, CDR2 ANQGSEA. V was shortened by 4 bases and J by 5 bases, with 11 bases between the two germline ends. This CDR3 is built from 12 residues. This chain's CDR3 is CSVASERETQYF. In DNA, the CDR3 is TGCAGCGTTGCATCCGAAAGGGAGACCCAGTACTTC.

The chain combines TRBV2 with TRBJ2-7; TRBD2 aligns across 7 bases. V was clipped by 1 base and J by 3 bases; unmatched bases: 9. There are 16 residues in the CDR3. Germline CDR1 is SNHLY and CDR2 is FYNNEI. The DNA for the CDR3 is TGTGCCAGCAGTGAAGGTCCGGCTAGCGGAAGCTACGAGCAGTACTTC. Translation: CASSEGPASGSYEQYF.

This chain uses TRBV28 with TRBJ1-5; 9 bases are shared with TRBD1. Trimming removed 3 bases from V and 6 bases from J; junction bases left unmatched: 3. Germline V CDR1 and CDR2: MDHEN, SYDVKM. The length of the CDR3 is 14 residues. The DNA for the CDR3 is TGTGCCAGCAGTTTCGGGGACAGGGCTCAGCCCCAGCATTTT. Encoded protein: CASSFGDRAQPQHF.

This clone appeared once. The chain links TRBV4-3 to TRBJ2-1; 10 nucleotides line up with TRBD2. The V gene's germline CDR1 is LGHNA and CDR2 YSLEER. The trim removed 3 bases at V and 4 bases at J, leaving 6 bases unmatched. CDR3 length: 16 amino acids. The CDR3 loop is CASSHLAGVGYNEQFF. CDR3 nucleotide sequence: TGCGCCAGCAGCCACCTAGCGGGGGTGGGTTACAATGAGCAGTTCTTC.

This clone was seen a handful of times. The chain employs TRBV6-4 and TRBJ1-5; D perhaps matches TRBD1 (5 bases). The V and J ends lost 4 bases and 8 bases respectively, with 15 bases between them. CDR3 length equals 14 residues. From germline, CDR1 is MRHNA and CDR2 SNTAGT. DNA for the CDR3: TGTGCCAGCAGTGTTGGGACGGAGGGGAAGCCCCAGCATTTT. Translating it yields CASSVGTEGKPQHF.

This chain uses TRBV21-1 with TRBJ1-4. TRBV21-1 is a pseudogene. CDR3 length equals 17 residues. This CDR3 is CANRWGDHGATNEKLFF. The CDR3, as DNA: TGTGCCAACCGGTGGGGGGACCATGGCGCAACTAATGAAAAACTGTTTTTT.

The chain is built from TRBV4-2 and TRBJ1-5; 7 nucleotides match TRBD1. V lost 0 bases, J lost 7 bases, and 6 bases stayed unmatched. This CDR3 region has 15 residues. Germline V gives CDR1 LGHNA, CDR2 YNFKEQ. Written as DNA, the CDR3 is TGTGCCAGCAGCCAAGAGAGGACAGGCGGCCAGCCCCAGCATTTT. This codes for CASSQERTGGQPQHF.

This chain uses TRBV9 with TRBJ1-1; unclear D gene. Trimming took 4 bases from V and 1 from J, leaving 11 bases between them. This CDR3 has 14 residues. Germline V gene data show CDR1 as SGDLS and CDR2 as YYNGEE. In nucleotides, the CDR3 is TGTGCCAGCAGCCCCCAGGTTGGGAACACTGAAGCTTTCTTT. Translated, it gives CASSPQVGNTEAFF.

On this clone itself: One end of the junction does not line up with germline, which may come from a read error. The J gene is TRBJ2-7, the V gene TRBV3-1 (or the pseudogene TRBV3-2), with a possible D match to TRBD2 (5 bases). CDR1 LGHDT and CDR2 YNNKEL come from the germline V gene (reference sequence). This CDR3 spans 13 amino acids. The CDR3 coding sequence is TGTGCCAGCAGCCAAGATGTAGGAGGATCTCTTTGTTTC. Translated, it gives CASSQDVGGSLCF.

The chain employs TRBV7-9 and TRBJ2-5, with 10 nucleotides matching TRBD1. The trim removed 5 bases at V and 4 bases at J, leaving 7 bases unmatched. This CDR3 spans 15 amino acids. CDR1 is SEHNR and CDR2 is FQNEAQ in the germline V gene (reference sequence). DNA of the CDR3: TGTGCCAGCAGCCCTGTGACAGGGGGCATAGAGACCCAGTACTTC. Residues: CASSPVTGGIETQYF.

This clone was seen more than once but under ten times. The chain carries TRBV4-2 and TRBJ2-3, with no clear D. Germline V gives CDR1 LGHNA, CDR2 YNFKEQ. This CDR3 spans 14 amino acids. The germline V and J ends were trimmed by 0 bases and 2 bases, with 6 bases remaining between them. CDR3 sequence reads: CASSQEWDTDTQYF. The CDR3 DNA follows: TGTGCCAGCAGCCAAGAATGGGACACAGATACGCAGTATTTT.

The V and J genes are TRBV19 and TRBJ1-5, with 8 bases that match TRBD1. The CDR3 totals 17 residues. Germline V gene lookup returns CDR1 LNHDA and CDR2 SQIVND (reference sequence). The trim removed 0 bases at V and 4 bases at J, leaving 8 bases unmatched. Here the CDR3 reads CASSIERTGSGNQPQHF. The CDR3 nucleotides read TGTGCCAGTAGTATAGAAAGGACAGGGTCGGGGAATCAGCCCCAGCATTTT.

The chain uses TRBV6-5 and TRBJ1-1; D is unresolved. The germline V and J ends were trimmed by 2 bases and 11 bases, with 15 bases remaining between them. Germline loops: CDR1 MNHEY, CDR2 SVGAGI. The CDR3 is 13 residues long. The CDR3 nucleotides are TGTGCCAGCAGTTACAGGTCCAGTTTAGGGGCTTTCTTT. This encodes CASSYRSSLGAFF.

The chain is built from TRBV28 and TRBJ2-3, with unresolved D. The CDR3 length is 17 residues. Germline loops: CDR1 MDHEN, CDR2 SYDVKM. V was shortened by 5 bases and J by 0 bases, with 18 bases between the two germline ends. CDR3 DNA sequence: TGTGCCAGCAGTCCCCCCACCAGGTGGGTAAGCACAGATACGCAGTATTTT. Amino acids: CASSPPTRWVSTDTQYF.

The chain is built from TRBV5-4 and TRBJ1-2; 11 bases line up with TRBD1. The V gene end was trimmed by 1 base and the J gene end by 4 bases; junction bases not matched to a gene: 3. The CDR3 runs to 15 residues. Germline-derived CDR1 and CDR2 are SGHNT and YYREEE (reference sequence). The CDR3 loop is CASSLRTGGSYGYTF. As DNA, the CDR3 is TGTGCCAGCAGCTTGCGGACAGGGGGCAGCTATGGCTACACCTTC.

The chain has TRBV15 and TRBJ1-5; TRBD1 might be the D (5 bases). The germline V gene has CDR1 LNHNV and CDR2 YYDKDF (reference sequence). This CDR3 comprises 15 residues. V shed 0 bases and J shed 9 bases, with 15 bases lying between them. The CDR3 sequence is CATSRDGGGGWPQHF. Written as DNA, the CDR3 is TGTGCCACCAGCAGAGATGGCGGGGGTGGCTGGCCCCAGCATTTT.

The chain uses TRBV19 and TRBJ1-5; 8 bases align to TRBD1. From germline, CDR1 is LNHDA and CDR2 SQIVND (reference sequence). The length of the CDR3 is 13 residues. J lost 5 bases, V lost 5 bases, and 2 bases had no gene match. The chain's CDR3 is CASSLTGDQPQHF. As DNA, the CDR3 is TGTGCCAGTAGTCTGACAGGGGATCAGCCCCAGCATTTT.

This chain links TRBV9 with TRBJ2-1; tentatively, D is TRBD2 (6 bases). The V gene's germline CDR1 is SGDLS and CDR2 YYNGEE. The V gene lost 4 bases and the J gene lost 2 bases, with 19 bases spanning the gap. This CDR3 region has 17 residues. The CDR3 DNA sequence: TGTGCCAGCAGCCCCGGGGACTCGCAGTGGACCTACAATGAGCAGTTCTTC. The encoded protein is CASSPGDSQWTYNEQFF.

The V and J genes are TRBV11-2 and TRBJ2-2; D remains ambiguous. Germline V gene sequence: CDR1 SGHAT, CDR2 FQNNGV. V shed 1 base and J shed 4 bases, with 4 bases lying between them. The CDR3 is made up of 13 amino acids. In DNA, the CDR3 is TGTGCCAGCAGCTTAGTATCCACCGGGGAGCTGTTTTTT. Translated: CASSLVSTGELFF.

CDR3 sequence: CASSLDLLIGTEAFF. For the CDR3, the DNA is TGCGCCAGCAGCTTGGATCTGTTGATAGGAACTGAAGCTTTCTTT. The chain links TRBV5-1 to TRBJ1-1; D ambiguous. V dropped 0 bases and J dropped 5 bases, with 14 bases sitting between them. Per the germline V gene, CDR1 is SGHRS and CDR2 is YFSETQ. CDR3 length: 15 residues.

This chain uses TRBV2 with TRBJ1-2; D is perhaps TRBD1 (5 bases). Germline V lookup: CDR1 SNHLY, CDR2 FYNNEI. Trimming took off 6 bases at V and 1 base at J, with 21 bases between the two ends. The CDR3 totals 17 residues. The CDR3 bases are TGTGCCAGCAGGCCCAGGGTTCGGGCTCGGGATAACTATGGCTACACCTTC. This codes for CASRPRVRARDNYGYTF.

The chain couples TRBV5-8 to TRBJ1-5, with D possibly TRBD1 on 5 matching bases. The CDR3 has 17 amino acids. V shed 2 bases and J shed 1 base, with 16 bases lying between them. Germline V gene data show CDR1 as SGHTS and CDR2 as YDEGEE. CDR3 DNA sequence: TGTGCCAGCAGCTTTGGGGGACCAGGTTTCAGCAATCAGCCCCAGCATTTT. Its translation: CASSFGGPGFSNQPQHF.

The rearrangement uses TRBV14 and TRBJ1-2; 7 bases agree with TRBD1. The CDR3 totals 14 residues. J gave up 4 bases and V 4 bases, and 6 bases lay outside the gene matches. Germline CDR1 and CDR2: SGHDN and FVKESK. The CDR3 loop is CASSRQGSSYGYTF. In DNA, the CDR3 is TGTGCCAGCAGCCGACAGGGTAGTTCCTATGGCTACACCTTC.

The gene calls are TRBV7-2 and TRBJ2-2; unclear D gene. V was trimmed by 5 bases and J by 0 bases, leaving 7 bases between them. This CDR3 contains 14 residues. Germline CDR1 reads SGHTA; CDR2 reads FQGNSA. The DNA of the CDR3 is TGTGCCAGCAGCGTAGTAGCGAACACCGGGGAGCTGTTTTTT. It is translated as CASSVVANTGELFF.

The CDR3 spells CASSLRVGNSPLHF. CDR3 sequence (DNA): TGTGCCAGCAGCTTACGGGTGGGGAATTCACCCCTCCACTTT. The chain links TRBV7-3 to TRBJ1-6, with D uncertain. The V gene lost 2 bases and the J gene lost 7 bases, with 9 bases spanning the gap. The germline V gene has CDR1 SGHTA and CDR2 FQGTGA. This CDR3 region has 14 residues.

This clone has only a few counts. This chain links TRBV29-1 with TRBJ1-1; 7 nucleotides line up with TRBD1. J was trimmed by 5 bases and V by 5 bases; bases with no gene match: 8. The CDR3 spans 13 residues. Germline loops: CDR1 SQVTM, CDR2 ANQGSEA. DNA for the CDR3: TGCAGCGTTAACCTACAGGGGAGGACTGAAGCTTTCTTT. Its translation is CSVNLQGRTEAFF.

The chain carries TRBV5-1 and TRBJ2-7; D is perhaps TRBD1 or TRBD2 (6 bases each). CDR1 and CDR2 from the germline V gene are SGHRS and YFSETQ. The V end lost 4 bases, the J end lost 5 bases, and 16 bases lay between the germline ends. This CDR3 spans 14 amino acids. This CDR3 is CASSAHRGTDEQYF. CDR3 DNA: TGCGCCAGCAGCGCCCATAGGGGGACTGACGAGCAGTACTTC.

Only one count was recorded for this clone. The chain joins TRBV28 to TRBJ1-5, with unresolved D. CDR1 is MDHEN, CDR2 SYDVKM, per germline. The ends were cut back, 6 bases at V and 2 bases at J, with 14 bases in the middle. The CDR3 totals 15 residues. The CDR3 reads CASSQQQSGNQPQHF. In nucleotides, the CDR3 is TGTGCCAGCAGCCAACAGCAGAGCGGCAATCAGCCCCAGCATTTT.

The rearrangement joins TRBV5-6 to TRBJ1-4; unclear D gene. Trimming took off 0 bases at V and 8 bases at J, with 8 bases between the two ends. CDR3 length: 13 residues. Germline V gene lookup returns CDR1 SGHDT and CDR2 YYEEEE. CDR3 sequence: CASSLDEGEKLFF. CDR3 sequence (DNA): TGTGCCAGCAGCTTGGACGAGGGCGAAAAACTGTTTTTT.

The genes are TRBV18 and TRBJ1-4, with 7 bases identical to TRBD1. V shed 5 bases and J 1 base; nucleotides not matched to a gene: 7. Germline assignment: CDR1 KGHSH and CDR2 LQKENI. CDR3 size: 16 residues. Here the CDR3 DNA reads TGTGCCAGCTCAACCTACCGACAGGGAACTAATGAAAAACTGTTTTTT. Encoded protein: CASSTYRQGTNEKLFF.

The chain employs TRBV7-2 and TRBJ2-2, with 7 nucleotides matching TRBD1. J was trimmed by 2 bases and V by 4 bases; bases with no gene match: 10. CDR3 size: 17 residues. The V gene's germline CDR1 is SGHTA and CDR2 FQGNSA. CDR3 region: CASSWGTVLRNTGELFF. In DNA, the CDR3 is TGTGCCAGCAGCTGGGGGACAGTCCTTCGAAACACCGGGGAGCTGTTTTTT.